This TCR beta chain stems from a study of cytomegalovirus exposure and HLA in healthy donors. There are 14 residues in the CDR3. V shed 3 bases, J shed 4 bases, and the junction held 7 bases outside the gene matches. Germline V gene sequence: CDR1 GTSNPN, CDR2 SVGIG (reference sequence). To note about this clone: Its antigen remains unknown.

PCR amplification relied on 60 Vbeta primers (plus 13 Jbeta primers). Generated by immunoSEQ multiplex PCR, the TCRdb table keeps only in-frame clones and is missing some. Its table records 95,000 to 150,000 clones. Study observations and caveats: Indistinguishability led to the exclusion of some V segments, TRBV6-2 and TRBV6-3 included.

This TCR was recovered from a young man in good health and CMV-seronegative. V is TRBV30 and J is TRBJ1-1; TRBD1 agrees at 8 bases. Specimen: PBMCs. The CDR3 DNA is TGTGCCTGGAGGGCAGGGGGCTACGGCACTGAAGCTTTCTTT. The encoded protein is CAWRAGGYGTEAFF. Full variable domain (missing parts from reference TRBV30 and TRBJ1-1): SQTIHQWPATLVQPVGSPLSLECTVEGTSNPNLYWYRQAAGRGLQLLFYSVGIGQISSEVPQNLSASRPQDRQFILSSKKLLLSDSGFYLCAWRAGGYGTEAFFGQGTRLTVV.